What follows are 32 T cell receptor beta chains derived from one specimen sequenced in a study of early T cells in non-severe SARS-CoV-2 infection. MiXCR, applied by TCRdb to the 5' RACE reads, yields one record per CDR3 protein. Among under 50,000 distinct CDR3 sequences, about 25% were seen once, and the ten largest hold about 4.7%. Sample: whole blood, taken at baseline. The receptors stem from an adult who was a healthcare worker with PCR-confirmed SARS-CoV-2 infection or an uninfected control (not recorded which).

The rearrangement uses TRBV11-3 and TRBJ2-2, with 7 positions matching TRBD1. Germline trimming cut 8 bases from V and 5 bases from J; bases unmatched to any gene: 8. This CDR3 contains 14 residues. Germline V gene sequence: CDR1 SGHNT, CDR2 YENEEA. This CDR3 is CASANPGGTGELFF. The DNA for the CDR3 is TGTGCCAGCGCAAACCCAGGGGGAACCGGGGAGCTGTTTTTT.

The rearrangement links TRBV11-2 to TRBJ2-5, with no clear D. Germline V gene data show CDR1 as SGHAT and CDR2 as FQNNGV. Trimming left V 3 bases short and J 2 bases short, with 13 bases between. The CDR3 length is 15 residues. CDR3 in DNA: TGTGCCAGCAGCTTCTCCCGGGCGGAGCAAGAGACCCAGTACTTC. This encodes CASSFSRAEQETQYF.

This clonotype was found a few times. The CDR3 region has the DNA TGTGCCAGCAGCGTACAGCAGGGGAAAGATACGCAGTATTTT. It yields the protein CASSVQQGKDTQYF. The chain recombines TRBV9 with TRBJ2-3; D perhaps matches TRBD1 (6 bases). The V and J ends lost 1 base and 5 bases respectively, with 11 bases between them. This CDR3 is 14 amino acids long. The germline V gene encodes CDR1 SGDLS and CDR2 YYNGEE.

This clonotype was recorded many times. This chain connects TRBV5-1 to TRBJ1-1; TRBD1 matches 12 bases. Trimming removed 3 bases from V and 0 bases from J; junction bases left unmatched: 3. Germline lookup yields CDR1 SGHRS and CDR2 YFSETQ. There are 16 residues in the CDR3. CDR3 in DNA: TGCGCCAGCAGCTCCGGGACAGGGGGCATGAACACTGAAGCTTTCTTT. It codes for CASSSGTGGMNTEAFF.

This clonotype was observed a handful of times. This sequence joins TRBV7-3 and TRBJ2-1, with D possibly called TRBD1 or TRBD2 (5 bases each). Germline V CDR1 and CDR2: SGHTA, FQGTGA. V gave up 4 bases and J gave up 5 bases, with 9 bases separating them. The length of the CDR3 is 13 residues. CDR3 sequence: CASSSGTDNEQFF. CDR3 sequence (DNA): TGTGCCAGCAGCTCCGGGACGGACAATGAGCAGTTCTTC. Together with reference TRBV7-3 and TRBJ2-1, the CDR3 gives the full variable domain: GAGVSQTPSNKVTEKGKYVELRCDPISGHTALYWYRQSLGQGPEFLIYFQGTGAADDSGLPNDRFFAVRPEGSVSTLKIQRTERGDSAVYLCASSSGTDNEQFFGPGTRLTVL.

The chain carries TRBV20-1 and TRBJ2-3; TRBD2 is a possible D gene (7 bases). Trimming cost V 6 bases and J 3 bases, with 16 bases left between them. CDR1 is DFQATT and CDR2 is SNEGSKA in the germline V gene (reference sequence). The CDR3 runs to 14 residues. The CDR3 nucleotides read TGCAGTGCCCCGAGGGGGGGGCGAACAGATACGCAGTATTTT. Encoded protein: CSAPRGGRTDTQYF.

V gene TRBV5-1 combines with J gene TRBJ1-2, with D uncertain. Looked up from germline, CDR1 is SGHRS and CDR2 is YFSETQ. The CDR3 spans 13 residues. V was cut by 4 bases and J by 5 bases, with 12 bases left in between. The CDR3 coding sequence is TGCGCCAGCAGCCAGCCCCCTGGGTATGGCTACACCTTC. Translating it yields CASSQPPGYGYTF.

The gene calls are TRBV19 and TRBJ1-2; the D is unclear. V shed 2 bases and J shed 3 bases, with 13 bases lying between them. The CDR3 runs to 15 residues. Germline V CDR1 and CDR2: LNHDA, SQIVND (reference sequence). CDR3 coding DNA: TGTGCCAGTAGTATACCTCAGTCATCTGACTATGGCTACACCTTC. This gives the protein CASSIPQSSDYGYTF.

The V gene is TRBV20-1, the J gene TRBJ1-2; possible D gene TRBD1, 5 bases. From germline, CDR1 is DFQATT and CDR2 SNEGSKA (reference sequence). This CDR3 is 15 amino acids long. V gave up 2 bases and J gave up 6 bases, with 19 bases separating them. For the CDR3, the DNA is TGCAGTGCTAGACCTGGACAACCGGTTGGGAATGGCTACACCTTC. Translating it yields CSARPGQPVGNGYTF.

The chain has TRBV10-3 and TRBJ2-7; tentatively, D is TRBD1 or TRBD2 (5 bases each). CDR1 and CDR2 from the germline V gene are ENHRY and SYGVKD. V was shortened by 3 bases and J by 0 bases, with 12 bases between the two germline ends. The CDR3 spans 15 residues. CDR3 in amino acids: CAISDRDRNSYEQYF. Here the CDR3 DNA reads TGTGCCATCAGTGATCGGGACCGCAACTCCTACGAGCAGTACTTC.

The chain has TRBV2 and TRBJ2-7; D might be TRBD1 (6 bases). CDR1 is SNHLY and CDR2 is FYNNEI in the germline V gene. The V and J ends lost 6 bases and 1 base respectively, with 13 bases between them. The CDR3 covers 14 residues. CDR3 coding DNA: TGTGCCAGCAGCAGGGGTTCTTTATCCTACGAGCAGTACTTC. It is translated as CASSRGSLSYEQYF.

This clonotype was counted ten times or more. The chain couples TRBV27 to TRBJ2-3; D ambiguous. The CDR3 is made up of 13 amino acids. Trimming took off 7 bases at V and 3 bases at J, with 11 bases between the two ends. Germline V gene lookup returns CDR1 MNHEY and CDR2 SMNVEV (reference sequence). CDR3 sequence reads: CASTGRNTDTQYF. CDR3 nucleotide sequence: TGTGCCAGCACCGGGCGGAATACAGATACGCAGTATTTT.

This rearrangement joins TRBV10-2 to TRBJ2-5; 9 bases map to TRBD2. Losses at the gene ends were 7 bases for V and 9 bases for J; bases not matched to a gene: 15. The CDR3 runs 15 residues. The germline V gene encodes CDR1 WSHSY and CDR2 SAAADI. In nucleotides, the CDR3 is TGCGCCAGCAACGAACAAGGGGCTAGCGGGGATCCCCAGTACTTC. Amino acid sequence: CASNEQGASGDPQYF.

This clonotype was detected only a few times. V and J are TRBV12-3 or TRBV12-4 and TRBJ1-4; D is unresolved. The CDR3 runs 11 residues. The V gene lost 3 bases and the J gene lost 8 bases, with 4 bases spanning the gap. The CDR3 reads CASSLKEKLFF. The DNA of the CDR3 is TGTGCCAGCAGTTTGAAGGAAAAACTGTTTTTT.

The V call is TRBV6-1, the J call TRBJ1-2; D is undetermined. Between the trimmed V and J ends, which lost 6 bases and 4 bases, there was a span of 3 bases. Germline V lookup: CDR1 MNHNS, CDR2 SASEGT. CDR3 length equals 10 residues. The CDR3 bases are TGTGCCAGCAGCAGCTATGGCTACACCTTC. Translating gives CASSSYGYTF.

V usage is TRBV7-9 and J usage is TRBJ2-7; D is possibly TRBD1 or TRBD2 (6 bases each). The CDR3 consists of 14 residues. The germline V gene has CDR1 SEHNR and CDR2 FQNEAQ (reference sequence). Trimming cost V 1 base and J 3 bases, with 10 bases left between them. This CDR3 reads CASSLGGADYEQYF. In DNA, the CDR3 is TGTGCCAGCAGCTTAGGGGGGGCGGACTACGAGCAGTACTTC. Drawing the rest from reference TRBV7-9 and TRBJ2-7, the complete variable domain is DTGVSQNPRHKITKRGQNVTFRCDPISEHNRLYWYRQTLGQGPEFLTYFQNEAQLEKSRLLSDRFSAERPKGSFSTLEIQRTEQGDSAMYLCASSLGGADYEQYFGPGTRLTVT.

This clonotype was seen a handful of times. V and J are TRBV2 and TRBJ2-6, with a possible D match to TRBD2 (6 bases). V was cut by 1 base and J by 4 bases, with 14 bases left in between. This CDR3 is built from 17 residues. Per the germline V gene, CDR1 is SNHLY and CDR2 is FYNNEI. The CDR3 DNA sequence: TGTGCCAGCAGTGAAGGGGGACTTATGGAAGGGGCCAACGTCCTGACTTTC. Amino acid sequence: CASSEGGLMEGANVLTF.

This clonotype came up a few times. V gene TRBV11-2 combines with J gene TRBJ2-3; either TRBD1 or TRBD2 may supply D (6 bases each). CDR3 length: 15 amino acids. V was pared by 0 bases and J by 6 bases, with 13 bases between. CDR1 SGHAT and CDR2 FQNNGV come from the germline V gene. The chain's CDR3 is CASSLDLGGSDTQYF. The CDR3 nucleotides are TGTGCCAGCAGCTTAGATCTAGGGGGGTCGGATACGCAGTATTTT.

This clonotype showed up just a few times. The rearrangement links TRBV20-1 to TRBJ1-2; D possibly corresponds to TRBD1 (5 bases). Looked up from germline, CDR1 is DFQATT and CDR2 is SNEGSKA (reference sequence). V was cut by 4 bases and J by 8 bases, with 20 bases left in between. The CDR3 consists of 14 residues. In DNA, the CDR3 is TGCAGTGCTACCCTGGGCTCCTCAAGGGGAGGCTACACCTTC. It specifies CSATLGSSRGGYTF.

The rearrangement uses TRBV7-6 and TRBJ2-7; D tentatively reads TRBD1 or TRBD2 (5 bases each). CDR1 and CDR2 (germline): SGHVS, FNYEAQ. This CDR3 is 13 amino acids long. Trimming removed 8 bases from V and 7 bases from J, with 18 bases in between. DNA of the CDR3: TGTGCCAGCGGGACGGGTACTCCCTGGGAGCAGTACTTC. Its protein product is CASGTGTPWEQYF.

The chain employs TRBV5-1 and TRBJ2-5; maybe TRBD2 (5 bases). V lost 5 bases and J lost 2, with 13 bases in between. The germline gives CDR1 SGHRS, CDR2 YFSETQ. The CDR3 consists of 14 residues. This CDR3 reads CASSSASGQETQYF. As DNA, the CDR3 is TGCGCCAGCAGTTCCGCCAGCGGACAAGAGACCCAGTACTTC. The entire variable domain, with the rest obtained from reference TRBV5-1 and TRBJ2-5, is as follows: KAGVTQTPRYLIKTRGQQVTLSCSPISGHRSVSWYQQTPGQGLQFLFEYFSETQRNKGNFPGRFSGRQFSNSRSEMNVSTLELGDSALYLCASSSASGQETQYFGPGTRLLVL.

This rearrangement joins TRBV4-3 to TRBJ2-1; 8 bases map to TRBD2. Germline V gives CDR1 LGHNA, CDR2 YSLEER. With 1 base clipped from V and 3 bases from J, the junction kept 5 bases outside the gene matches. The CDR3 covers 16 residues. Here the CDR3 reads CASSQGRSGSYNEQFF. The CDR3 bases are TGCGCCAGCAGCCAAGGGAGGAGCGGGAGCTACAATGAGCAGTTCTTC.

This chain joins TRBV18 and TRBJ2-5, with TRBD1 as a possible D gene (6 bases). The CDR3 is made up of 11 amino acids. CDR1 is KGHSH and CDR2 is LQKENI in the germline V gene. Trimming took 3 bases from V and 10 from J, leaving 9 bases between them. The CDR3 sequence is CASSPTGIQYF. CDR3 DNA sequence: TGTGCCAGCTCACCCACAGGGATCCAGTACTTC.

V gene TRBV7-2 combines with J gene TRBJ2-5; D call uncertain. V was clipped by 5 bases and J by 4 bases, with 11 bases between them. Germline-derived CDR1 and CDR2 are SGHTA and FQGNSA. The CDR3 consists of 13 residues. CDR3 bases: TGTGCCAGCAGCCTCGACCCTGGAGAGACCCAGTACTTC. Amino acid sequence: CASSLDPGETQYF.

This clonotype was detected a few times. This chain uses TRBV2 with TRBJ1-1, with unresolved D. The CDR3 is 13 amino acids. Germline CDR1 and CDR2: SNHLY and FYNNEI. V lost 3 bases and J 2 bases, leaving 7 bases between the germline ends. DNA of the CDR3: TGTGCCAGCAGTGACGTGAGCAACACTGAAGCTTTCTTT. Residues: CASSDVSNTEAFF.

CDR3 sequence: CASSVDITGELFF. CDR3 coding DNA: TGTGCCAGCAGCGTGGATATCACCGGGGAGCTGTTTTTT. This sequence joins TRBV7-6 and TRBJ2-2; D not certain. The germline V and J ends were trimmed by 5 bases and 4 bases, with 8 bases remaining between them. Germline values: CDR1 SGHVS, CDR2 FNYEAQ. The CDR3 totals 13 residues. Drawing the rest from reference TRBV7-6 and TRBJ2-2, the complete variable domain is GAGVSQSPRYKVTKRGQDVALRCDPISGHVSLYWYRQALGQGPEFLTYFNYEAQQDKSGLPNDRFSAERPEGSISTLTIQRTEQRDSAMYRCASSVDITGELFFGEGSRLTVL.

This clonotype was picked up a small number of times. This chain joins TRBV6-6 and TRBJ1-2; D unclear. CDR1 and CDR2 from the germline V gene are MNHNY and SVGAGI (reference sequence). The CDR3 runs to 14 residues. The germline V and J ends were trimmed by 0 bases and 6 bases, with 11 bases remaining between them. CDR3 loop: CASSYSKGSDGYTF. In nucleotides, the CDR3 is TGTGCCAGCAGTTACTCAAAAGGGTCTGATGGCTACACCTTC.

This clonotype was seen only a few times. V usage is TRBV6-2 or TRBV6-3 and J usage is TRBJ1-5; D might be TRBD1 (6 bases). Germline V gene data show CDR1 as MNHEY and CDR2 as SVGEGT. CDR3 length equals 14 residues. Trimming left V 4 bases short and J 7 bases short, with 14 bases between. This CDR3 reads CASSFRGTQQPQHF. CDR3 DNA: TGTGCCAGCAGTTTCCGGGGGACACAGCAGCCCCAGCATTTT.

The chain is built from TRBV11-2 and TRBJ2-1, with 8 bases that match TRBD1. The CDR3 length is 15 residues. V dropped 0 bases and J dropped 4; count of bases not matched to a gene: 2. The germline gives CDR1 SGHAT, CDR2 FQNNGV. The chain's CDR3 is CASSLDRGPYNEQFF. CDR3 in DNA: TGTGCCAGCAGCTTAGACAGGGGGCCATACAATGAGCAGTTCTTC.

There are many counts of this clonotype. The V gene is TRBV12-3 or TRBV12-4, the J gene TRBJ1-1, with D possibly TRBD1 on 5 matching bases. V shed 5 bases and J shed 4 bases, with 11 bases lying between them. The CDR3 has 13 residues. CDR3 protein: CASSPSTATEAFF. In DNA form, the CDR3 reads TGTGCCAGCAGTCCTTCGACAGCCACTGAAGCTTTCTTT.

This sequence joins TRBV7-2 and TRBJ1-2; 9 positions match TRBD1. The length of the CDR3 is 17 residues. Germline V gives CDR1 SGHTA, CDR2 FQGNSA. Germline trimming cut 2 bases from V and 8 bases from J; bases unmatched to any gene: 15. The CDR3 DNA reads as TGTGCCAGCAGCTTATCCTTGTCGAGACAGGGGGAATTGGGCTACACCTTC. It encodes CASSLSLSRQGELGYTF.

This clonotype was seen a few times. The rearrangement joins TRBV11-2 to TRBJ2-5; D not certain. V shed 5 bases and J shed 0 bases, with 4 bases lying between them. Germline CDR1 and CDR2: SGHAT and FQNNGV. This CDR3 is 12 amino acids long. The CDR3 spells CASSRDQETQYF. CDR3 sequence (DNA): TGTGCCAGCAGCAGAGACCAAGAGACCCAGTACTTC.